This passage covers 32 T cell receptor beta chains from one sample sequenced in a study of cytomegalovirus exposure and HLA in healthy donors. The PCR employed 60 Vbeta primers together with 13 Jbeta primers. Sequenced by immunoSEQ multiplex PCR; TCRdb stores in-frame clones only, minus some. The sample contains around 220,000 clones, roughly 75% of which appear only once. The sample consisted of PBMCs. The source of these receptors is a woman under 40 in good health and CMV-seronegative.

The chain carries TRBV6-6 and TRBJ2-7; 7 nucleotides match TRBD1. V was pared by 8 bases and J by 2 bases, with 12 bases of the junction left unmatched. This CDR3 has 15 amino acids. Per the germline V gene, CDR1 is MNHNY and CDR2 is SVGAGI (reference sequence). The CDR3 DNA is TGTGCCAGCCGAGACCGACAGGGTGGCCCCTACGAGCAGTACTTC. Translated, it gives CASRDRQGGPYEQYF.

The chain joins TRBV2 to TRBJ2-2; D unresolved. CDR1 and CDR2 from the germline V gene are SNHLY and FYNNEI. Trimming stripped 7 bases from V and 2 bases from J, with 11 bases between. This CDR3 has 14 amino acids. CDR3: CASTDAENTGELFF. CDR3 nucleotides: TGTGCCAGCACCGACGCGGAAAACACCGGGGAGCTGTTTTTT.

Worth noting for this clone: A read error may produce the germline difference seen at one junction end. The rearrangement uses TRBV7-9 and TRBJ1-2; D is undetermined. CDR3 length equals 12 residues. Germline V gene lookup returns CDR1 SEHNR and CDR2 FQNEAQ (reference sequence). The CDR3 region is CSSTKDTLGYTF. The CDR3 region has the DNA TGTTCCAGCACCAAAGACACCTTGGGCTACACCTTC.

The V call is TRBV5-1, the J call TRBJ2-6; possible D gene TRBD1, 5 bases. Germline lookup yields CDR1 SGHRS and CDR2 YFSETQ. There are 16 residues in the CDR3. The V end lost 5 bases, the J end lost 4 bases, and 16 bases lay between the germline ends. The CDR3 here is CASRGLSGWGANVLTF. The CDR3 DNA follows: TGCGCCAGCAGGGGGCTTAGTGGATGGGGGGCCAACGTCCTGACTTTC.

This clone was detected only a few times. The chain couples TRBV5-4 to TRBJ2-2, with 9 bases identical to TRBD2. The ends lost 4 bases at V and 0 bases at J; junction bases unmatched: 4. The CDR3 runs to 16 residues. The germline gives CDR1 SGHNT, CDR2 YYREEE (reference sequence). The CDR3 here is CASSGASGTNTGELFF. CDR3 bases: TGTGCCAGCAGCGGGGCTAGCGGGACGAACACCGGGGAGCTGTTTTTT.

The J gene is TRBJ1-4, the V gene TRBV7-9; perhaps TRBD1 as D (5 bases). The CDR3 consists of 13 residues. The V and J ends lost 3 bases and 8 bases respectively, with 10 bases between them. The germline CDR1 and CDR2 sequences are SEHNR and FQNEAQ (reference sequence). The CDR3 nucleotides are TGTGCCAGCAGCTTGGGGGGTGCCGAAAAACTGTTTTTT. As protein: CASSLGGAEKLFF.

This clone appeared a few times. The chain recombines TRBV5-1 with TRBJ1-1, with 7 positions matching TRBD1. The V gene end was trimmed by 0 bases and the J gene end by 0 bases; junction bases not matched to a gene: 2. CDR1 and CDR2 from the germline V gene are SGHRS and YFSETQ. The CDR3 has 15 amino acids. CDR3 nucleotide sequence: TGCGCCAGCAGCTTGGTTACAGGGGTGAACACTGAAGCTTTCTTT. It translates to CASSLVTGVNTEAFF.

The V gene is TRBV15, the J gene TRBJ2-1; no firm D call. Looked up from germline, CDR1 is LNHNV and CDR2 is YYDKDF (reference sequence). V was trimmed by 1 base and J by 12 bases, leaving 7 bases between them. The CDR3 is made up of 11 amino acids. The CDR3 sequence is CATSRGDSQFF. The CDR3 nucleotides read TGTGCCACCAGCAGAGGAGATTCGCAGTTCTTC.

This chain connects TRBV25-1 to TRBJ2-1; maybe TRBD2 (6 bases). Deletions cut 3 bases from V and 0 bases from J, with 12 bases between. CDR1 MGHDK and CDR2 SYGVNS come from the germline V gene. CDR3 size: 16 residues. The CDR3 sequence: CASSDESGVSYNEQFF. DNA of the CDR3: TGTGCCAGCAGTGATGAGTCGGGGGTCTCCTACAATGAGCAGTTCTTC.

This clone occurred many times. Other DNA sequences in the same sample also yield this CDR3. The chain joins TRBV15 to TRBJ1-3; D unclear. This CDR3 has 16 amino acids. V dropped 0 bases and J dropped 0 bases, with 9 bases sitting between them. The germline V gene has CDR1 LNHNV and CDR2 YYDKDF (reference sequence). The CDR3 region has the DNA TGTGCCACCAGCAGAGATCCCGGGATCTCTGGAAACACCATATATTTT. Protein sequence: CATSRDPGISGNTIYF.

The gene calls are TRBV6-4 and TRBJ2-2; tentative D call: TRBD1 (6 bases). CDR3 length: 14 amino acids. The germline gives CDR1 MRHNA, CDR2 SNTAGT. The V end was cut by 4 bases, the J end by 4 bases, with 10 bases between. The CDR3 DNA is TGTGCCAGCAGTGCGGAAGGGGGCACCGGGGAGCTGTTTTTT. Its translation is CASSAEGGTGELFF.

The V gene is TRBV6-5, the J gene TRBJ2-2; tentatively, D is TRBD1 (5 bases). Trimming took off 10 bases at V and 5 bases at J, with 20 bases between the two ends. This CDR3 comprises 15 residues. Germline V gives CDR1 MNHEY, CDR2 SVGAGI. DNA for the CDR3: TGTGCCATCAGGCTTAGCAGGGATAGGACCGGGGAGCTGTTTTTT. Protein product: CAIRLSRDRTGELFF.

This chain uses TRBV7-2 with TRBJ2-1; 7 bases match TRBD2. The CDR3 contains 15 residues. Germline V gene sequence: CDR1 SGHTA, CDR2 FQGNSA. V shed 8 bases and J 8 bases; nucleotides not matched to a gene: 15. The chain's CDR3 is CASGSRLALTYEQFF. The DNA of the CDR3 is TGTGCCAGCGGATCCCGACTAGCTCTTACGTATGAGCAGTTCTTC. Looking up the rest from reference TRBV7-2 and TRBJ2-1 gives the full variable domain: GAGVSQSPSNKVTEKGKDVELRCDPISGHTALYWYRQSLGQGLEFLIYFQGNSAPDKSGLPSDRFSAERTGGSVSTLTIQRTQQEDSAVYLCASGSRLALTYEQFFGPGTRLTVL.

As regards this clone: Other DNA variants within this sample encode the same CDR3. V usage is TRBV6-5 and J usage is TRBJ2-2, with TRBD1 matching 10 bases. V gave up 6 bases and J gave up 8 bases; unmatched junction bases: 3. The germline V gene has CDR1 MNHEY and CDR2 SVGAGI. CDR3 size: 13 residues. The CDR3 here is CASRTGGTGELFF. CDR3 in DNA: TGTGCCAGCAGGACAGGGGGCACAGGGGAGCTGTTTTTT.

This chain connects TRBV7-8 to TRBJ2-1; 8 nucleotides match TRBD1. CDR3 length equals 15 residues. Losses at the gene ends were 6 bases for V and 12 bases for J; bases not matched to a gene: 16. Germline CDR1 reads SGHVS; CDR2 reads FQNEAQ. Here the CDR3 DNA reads TGTGCCAGCAGTTCCGGGACAGGCGGATTGGGGGGGCAGTTCTTC. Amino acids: CASSSGTGGLGGQFF.

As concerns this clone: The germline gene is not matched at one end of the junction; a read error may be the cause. CDR3 nucleotide sequence: TGTGCTAGCAGCTTAGAGACCGCAGGGGGGTTTCCGAACACCGGGGAGCTGTTTTTT. This translates into CASSLETAGGFPNTGELFF. This sequence joins TRBV7-7 and TRBJ2-2; D perhaps matches TRBD1 (7 bases). The CDR3 covers 19 residues. Germline assignment: CDR1 SSHAT and CDR2 FNYEAQ (reference sequence).

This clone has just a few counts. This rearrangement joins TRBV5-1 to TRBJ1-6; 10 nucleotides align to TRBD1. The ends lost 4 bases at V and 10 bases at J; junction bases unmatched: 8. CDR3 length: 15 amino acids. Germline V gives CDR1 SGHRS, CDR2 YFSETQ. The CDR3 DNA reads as TGCGCCAGCAGCCCGGAGGGACAGGGGTTATCACCCCTCCACTTT. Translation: CASSPEGQGLSPLHF. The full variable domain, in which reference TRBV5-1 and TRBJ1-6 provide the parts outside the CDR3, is KAGVTQTPRYLIKTRGQQVTLSCSPISGHRSVSWYQQTPGQGLQFLFEYFSETQRNKGNFPGRFSGRQFSNSRSEMNVSTLELGDSALYLCASSPEGQGLSPLHFGNGTRLTVT.

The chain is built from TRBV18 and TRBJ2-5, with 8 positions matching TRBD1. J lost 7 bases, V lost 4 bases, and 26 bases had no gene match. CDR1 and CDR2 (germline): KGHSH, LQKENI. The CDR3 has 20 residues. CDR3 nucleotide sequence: TGTGCCAGCTCACTACAGTCTTCCGGGACAGGATATTTCCCTTGGGTGACCCAGTACTTC. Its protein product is CASSLQSSGTGYFPWVTQYF.

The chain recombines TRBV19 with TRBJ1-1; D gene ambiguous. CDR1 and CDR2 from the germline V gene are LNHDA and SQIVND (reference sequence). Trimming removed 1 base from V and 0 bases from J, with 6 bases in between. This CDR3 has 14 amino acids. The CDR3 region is CASSIVGMNTEAFF. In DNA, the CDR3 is TGTGCCAGTAGTATAGTGGGCATGAACACTGAAGCTTTCTTT.

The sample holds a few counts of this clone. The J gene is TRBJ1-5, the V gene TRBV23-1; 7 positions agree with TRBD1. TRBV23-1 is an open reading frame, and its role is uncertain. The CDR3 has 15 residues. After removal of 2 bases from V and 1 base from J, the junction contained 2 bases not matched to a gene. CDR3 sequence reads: CASSQGTASNQPQHF. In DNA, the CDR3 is TGCGCCAGCAGTCAAGGGACAGCGAGCAATCAGCCCCAGCATTTT.

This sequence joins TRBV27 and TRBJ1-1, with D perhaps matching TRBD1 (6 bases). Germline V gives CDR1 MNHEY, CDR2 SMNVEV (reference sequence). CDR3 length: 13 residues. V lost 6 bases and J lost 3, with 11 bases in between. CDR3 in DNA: TGTGCCAGCAGACTCGCAGGGGACACTGAAGCTTTCTTT. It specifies CASRLAGDTEAFF.

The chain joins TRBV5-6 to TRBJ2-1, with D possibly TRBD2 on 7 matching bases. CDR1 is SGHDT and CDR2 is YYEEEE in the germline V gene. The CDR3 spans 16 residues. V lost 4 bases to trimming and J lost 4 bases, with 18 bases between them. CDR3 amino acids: CASSRLGGGVYNEQFF. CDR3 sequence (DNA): TGTGCCAGCAGCCGTCTGGGCGGGGGCGTTTACAATGAGCAGTTCTTC.

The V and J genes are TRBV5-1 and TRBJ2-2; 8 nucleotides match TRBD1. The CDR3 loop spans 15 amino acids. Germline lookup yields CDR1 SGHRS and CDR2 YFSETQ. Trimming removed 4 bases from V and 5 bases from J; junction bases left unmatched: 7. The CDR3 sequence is CASSPTNRGTGELFF. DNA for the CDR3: TGCGCCAGCAGCCCTACCAACAGGGGGACCGGGGAGCTGTTTTTT.

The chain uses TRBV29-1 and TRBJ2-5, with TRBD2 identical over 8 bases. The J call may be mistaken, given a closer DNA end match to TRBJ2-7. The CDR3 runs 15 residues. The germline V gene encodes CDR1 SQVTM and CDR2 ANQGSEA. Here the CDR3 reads CSVEGGAGDPYEQYF. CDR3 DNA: TGCAGCGTTGAAGGGGGAGCGGGGGACCCCTACGAGCAGTACTTC.

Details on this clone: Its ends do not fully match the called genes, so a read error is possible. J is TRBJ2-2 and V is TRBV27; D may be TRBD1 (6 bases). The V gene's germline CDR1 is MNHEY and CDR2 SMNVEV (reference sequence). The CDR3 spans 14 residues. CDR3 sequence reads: CASGLQGSTGELFF. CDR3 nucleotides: TGTGCCAGCGGTTTACAGGGAAGCACCGGGGAGCTGTTTTTT.

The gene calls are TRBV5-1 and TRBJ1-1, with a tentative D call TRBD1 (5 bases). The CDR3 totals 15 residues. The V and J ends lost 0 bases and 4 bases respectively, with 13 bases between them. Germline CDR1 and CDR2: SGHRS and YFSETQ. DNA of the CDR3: TGCGCCAGCAGCTTGGCCCGGCAGGGTGCCACTGAAGCTTTCTTT. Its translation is CASSLARQGATEAFF. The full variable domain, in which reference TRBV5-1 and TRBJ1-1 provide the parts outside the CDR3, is KAGVTQTPRYLIKTRGQQVTLSCSPISGHRSVSWYQQTPGQGLQFLFEYFSETQRNKGNFPGRFSGRQFSNSRSEMNVSTLELGDSALYLCASSLARQGATEAFFGQGTRLTVV.

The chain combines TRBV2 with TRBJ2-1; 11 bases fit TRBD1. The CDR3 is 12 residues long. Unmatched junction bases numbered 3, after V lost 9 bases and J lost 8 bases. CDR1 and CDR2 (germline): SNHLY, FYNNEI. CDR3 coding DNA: TGTGCCAGGGGGACAGGGGGAGATGAGCAGTTCTTC. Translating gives CARGTGGDEQFF.

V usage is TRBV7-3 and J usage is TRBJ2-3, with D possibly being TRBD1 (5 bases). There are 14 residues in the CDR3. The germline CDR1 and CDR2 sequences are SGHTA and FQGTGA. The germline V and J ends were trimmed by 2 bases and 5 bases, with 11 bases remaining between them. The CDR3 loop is CASSLLGAGDTQYF. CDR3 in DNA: TGTGCCAGCAGCTTATTAGGGGCCGGAGATACGCAGTATTTT. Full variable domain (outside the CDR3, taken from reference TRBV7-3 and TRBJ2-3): GAGVSQTPSNKVTEKGKYVELRCDPISGHTALYWYRQSLGQGPEFLIYFQGTGAADDSGLPNDRFFAVRPEGSVSTLKIQRTERGDSAVYLCASSLLGAGDTQYFGPGTRLTVL.

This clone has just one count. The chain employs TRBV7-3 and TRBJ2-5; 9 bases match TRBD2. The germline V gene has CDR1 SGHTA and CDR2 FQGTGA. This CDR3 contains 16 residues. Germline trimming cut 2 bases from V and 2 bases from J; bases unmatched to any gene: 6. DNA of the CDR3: TGTGCCAGCAGCTTAGGGGCTAGCGGGGTACAAGAGACCCAGTACTTC. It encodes CASSLGASGVQETQYF.

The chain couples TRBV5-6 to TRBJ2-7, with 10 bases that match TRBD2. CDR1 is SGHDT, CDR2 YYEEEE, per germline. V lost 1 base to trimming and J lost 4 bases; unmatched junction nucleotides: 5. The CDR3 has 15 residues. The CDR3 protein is CASSLFSGGPYEQYF. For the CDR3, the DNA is TGTGCCAGCAGCTTGTTTAGCGGGGGGCCATACGAGCAGTACTTC.

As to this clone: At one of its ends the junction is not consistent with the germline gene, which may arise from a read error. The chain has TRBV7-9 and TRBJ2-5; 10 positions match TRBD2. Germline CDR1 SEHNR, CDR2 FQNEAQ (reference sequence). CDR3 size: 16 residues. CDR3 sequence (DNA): TGTTCCAGCAGCTTAGAGGGGACTAGCGCCCAAGAGACCCAGTACTTC. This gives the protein CSSSLEGTSAQETQYF.

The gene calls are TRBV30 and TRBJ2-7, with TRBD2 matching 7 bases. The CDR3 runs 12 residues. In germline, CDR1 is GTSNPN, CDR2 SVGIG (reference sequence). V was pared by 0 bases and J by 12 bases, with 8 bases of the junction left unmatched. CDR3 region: CAWSVLGGEAYF. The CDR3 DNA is TGTGCCTGGAGTGTATTGGGAGGGGAGGCGTACTTC.